The 18 T cell receptor beta chains below all came from one sample that was sequenced in a study of T cell responses to AZD1222 COVID-19 vaccine. Libraries were prepared by immunoSEQ multiplex PCR; TCRdb keeps only in-frame clonotypes and omits some of them. Counted here are 100,000 to 150,000 clones, about nine tenths occurring once; the ten biggest clones make up 6.9%. The sequencing used peripheral blood, collected on day 0 of AZD1222 vaccination. These receptors all come from an adult in good health.

The V and J genes are TRBV6-5 and TRBJ1-2; a weak D match, TRBD1 (5 bases). V was shortened by 2 bases and J by 6 bases, with 13 bases between the two germline ends. The germline V gene has CDR1 MNHEY and CDR2 SVGAGI. The CDR3 is 14 amino acids. The CDR3: CASSYVGQGDGYTF. The CDR3 coding sequence is TGTGCCAGCAGTTACGTGGGCCAGGGAGATGGCTACACCTTC.

The rearrangement uses TRBV5-1 and TRBJ1-1, with D possibly TRBD1 on 5 matching bases. Germline V gene lookup returns CDR1 SGHRS and CDR2 YFSETQ. The CDR3 has 16 residues. V was shortened by 3 bases and J by 0 bases, with 15 bases between the two germline ends. The CDR3 bases are TGCGCCAGCAGCTCCCGAGTGGGAGGGGTGAACACTGAAGCTTTCTTT. This translates into CASSSRVGGVNTEAFF.

The chain employs TRBV27 and TRBJ2-1; D is possibly TRBD2 (6 bases). The CDR3 is 14 amino acids. Germline CDR1 reads MNHEY; CDR2 reads SMNVEV (reference sequence). Trimming took 6 bases from V and 4 from J, leaving 13 bases between them. CDR3 nucleotide sequence: TGTGCCAGCAGCCCCCCCGGGAGATACAATGAGCAGTTCTTC. Its translation: CASSPPGRYNEQFF.

V and J are TRBV28 and TRBJ2-1; 7 bases line up with TRBD1. Germline V CDR1 and CDR2: MDHEN, SYDVKM. After removal of 2 bases from V and 5 bases from J, the junction contained 9 bases not matched to a gene. The CDR3 is 16 amino acids. CDR3 residues: CASSLGDRVIHNEQFF. Written as DNA, the CDR3 is TGTGCCAGCAGTTTAGGAGACAGGGTGATCCACAATGAGCAGTTCTTC.

This clone came up once. The CDR3 loop is CASRTDRIQETQYF. In DNA, the CDR3 is TGTGCCAGCAGGACCGACAGGATACAAGAGACCCAGTACTTC. This chain joins TRBV2 and TRBJ2-5, with D possibly TRBD1 on 6 matching bases. Trimming removed 6 bases from V and 2 bases from J, with 13 bases in between. This CDR3 is 14 amino acids long. Germline V gives CDR1 SNHLY, CDR2 FYNNEI.

The chain uses TRBV7-9 and TRBJ2-7; tentative D call: TRBD1 (6 bases). Germline V gene lookup returns CDR1 SEHNR and CDR2 FQNEAQ (reference sequence). CDR3 length equals 14 residues. CDR3 nucleotides: TGTGCAAGCGCACGGGACACCGAACCCTACGAGCAGTACTTC. Translation gives CASARDTEPYEQYF. The full variable domain, its missing parts supplied by reference TRBV7-9 and TRBJ2-7, is DTGVSQNPRHKITKRGQNVTFRCDPISEHNRLYWYRQTLGQGPEFLTYFQNEAQLEKSRLLSDRFSAERPKGSFSTLEIQRTEQGDSAMYLCASARDTEPYEQYFGPGTRLTVT.

V and J are TRBV11-3 and TRBJ2-1, with 8 bases that match TRBD2. The germline V gene encodes CDR1 SGHNT and CDR2 YENEEA. This CDR3 has 15 amino acids. The junction had 10 bases not matched to a gene; V was cut back by 5 bases and J by 7 bases. The chain's CDR3 is CASSLFGGAGNEQFF. CDR3 nucleotides: TGTGCCAGCAGCCTCTTCGGGGGGGCTGGGAATGAGCAGTTCTTC.

The V gene is TRBV18, the J gene TRBJ2-3; 7 bases are a match to TRBD2. V dropped 0 bases and J dropped 4; count of bases not matched to a gene: 7. The CDR3 totals 16 residues. The germline V gene encodes CDR1 KGHSH and CDR2 LQKENI. CDR3 bases: TGTGCCAGCTCACCACCGGGCGGGGGAGCAGCAGATACGCAGTATTTT. This sequence encodes CASSPPGGGAADTQYF.

This clone showed up just once. The chain uses TRBV30 and TRBJ2-1, with TRBD2 as a possible D gene (6 bases). The CDR3 is made up of 13 amino acids. Per germline, CDR1 GTSNPN and CDR2 SVGIG (reference sequence). Trimming shortened V by 3 bases and J by 3 bases, and 9 bases separated the two germline ends. CDR3 in amino acids: CAWRGLLYNEQFF. The CDR3 DNA follows: TGTGCCTGGAGGGGACTGCTCTACAATGAGCAGTTCTTC.

The chain is built from TRBV27 and TRBJ2-5, with 8 positions matching TRBD1. J was trimmed by 5 bases and V by 5 bases; bases with no gene match: 7. The CDR3 length is 14 residues. Germline values: CDR1 MNHEY, CDR2 SMNVEV (reference sequence). CDR3 sequence reads: CASSDRQGPETQYF. The CDR3 coding sequence is TGTGCCAGCAGTGATCGACAGGGGCCTGAGACCCAGTACTTC.

This rearrangement joins TRBV5-1 to TRBJ2-5, with 10 positions matching TRBD2. This CDR3 has 14 residues. CDR1 and CDR2 (germline): SGHRS, YFSETQ. V shed 4 bases and J 4 bases; nucleotides not matched to a gene: 4. Here the CDR3 DNA reads TGCGCCAGCAGCCCTTCTAGCGGGGGAGAGACCCAGTACTTC. This translates into CASSPSSGGETQYF. Full variable domain (remainder filled in from reference TRBV5-1 and TRBJ2-5): KAGVTQTPRYLIKTRGQQVTLSCSPISGHRSVSWYQQTPGQGLQFLFEYFSETQRNKGNFPGRFSGRQFSNSRSEMNVSTLELGDSALYLCASSPSSGGETQYFGPGTRLLVL.

V usage is TRBV28 and J usage is TRBJ1-5; D not certain. The germline V gene encodes CDR1 MDHEN and CDR2 SYDVKM. This CDR3 has 14 residues. V was pared by 6 bases and J by 1 base, with 10 bases between. The CDR3 loop reads CASSPIGSNQPQHF. CDR3 in DNA: TGTGCCAGCAGCCCCATTGGGAGCAATCAGCCCCAGCATTTT.

V and J are TRBV5-1 and TRBJ2-1; TRBD1 matches at 7 bases. V trimming: 5 bases; J trimming: 1 base; junction bases outside the gene matches: 6. Germline CDR1 reads SGHRS; CDR2 reads YFSETQ. The CDR3 loop spans 15 amino acids. CDR3 loop: CASRAEQGSYNEQFF. As DNA, the CDR3 is TGCGCCAGCAGGGCGGAACAGGGGTCCTACAATGAGCAGTTCTTC. The full variable domain, rest sourced from reference TRBV5-1 and TRBJ2-1, is KAGVTQTPRYLIKTRGQQVTLSCSPISGHRSVSWYQQTPGQGLQFLFEYFSETQRNKGNFPGRFSGRQFSNSRSEMNVSTLELGDSALYLCASRAEQGSYNEQFFGPGTRLTVL.

The chain employs TRBV12-3 or TRBV12-4 and TRBJ2-7, with D perhaps TRBD1 or TRBD2 (6 bases each). The CDR3 runs 13 residues. V gave up 3 bases and J gave up 4 bases, with 10 bases separating them. CDR3 bases: TGTGCCAGCAGTTTGGACAGCGGGTACGAGCAGTACTTC. It codes for CASSLDSGYEQYF.

The chain combines TRBV6-4 with TRBJ2-3, with TRBD1 as a possible D gene (6 bases). This CDR3 spans 15 amino acids. Trimming cost V 4 bases and J 1 base, with 12 bases left between them. Germline-derived CDR1 and CDR2 are MRHNA and SNTAGT. The chain's CDR3 is CASSVIAGGTDTQYF. The CDR3, as DNA: TGTGCCAGCAGTGTTATAGCAGGGGGCACAGATACGCAGTATTTT.

The genes are TRBV2 and TRBJ2-5; D possibly corresponds to TRBD1 (6 bases). There are 12 residues in the CDR3. The germline V and J ends were trimmed by 6 bases and 5 bases, with 10 bases remaining between them. Germline V gene lookup returns CDR1 SNHLY and CDR2 FYNNEI. CDR3 DNA: TGTGCCAGCAGCAGGGGCCAGGAGACCCAGTACTTC. It encodes CASSRGQETQYF.

The V and J genes are TRBV29-1 and TRBJ1-1, with no clear D. Per germline, CDR1 SQVTM and CDR2 ANQGSEA. The V end was cut by 4 bases, the J end by 1 base, with 7 bases between. There are 12 residues in the CDR3. CDR3 loop: CSVARQNTEAFF. CDR3 DNA: TGCAGCGTTGCGCGACAGAACACTGAAGCTTTCTTT.

This clone was found once. This chain connects TRBV18 to TRBJ2-7; 9 bases agree with TRBD1. CDR1 is KGHSH and CDR2 is LQKENI in the germline V gene. The CDR3 contains 14 residues. With V trimmed by 6 bases and J by 3 bases, 6 bases remained unmatched. CDR3 in DNA: TGTGCCAGCTCGATGGGGACAGGGAACTACGAGCAGTACTTC. Protein sequence: CASSMGTGNYEQYF.